Presented here are 9 T cell receptor beta chains from one specimen sequenced in a study of blood T cell repertoires in COVID-19. Some clones are missing from TCRdb's copy, which holds only in-frame ones; the method was immunoSEQ multiplex PCR. Counted here are 150,000 to 200,000 clones, approximately 86% occurring once; the ten biggest clones make up 0.99%. The sample taken for sequencing was peripheral blood. These receptors all stem from a man aged 18 to 29 with acute or convalescent COVID-19.

The chain has TRBV10-3 and TRBJ2-5, with TRBD2 identical over 9 bases. After removal of 5 bases from V and 5 bases from J, the junction contained 3 bases not matched to a gene. The CDR3 runs to 13 residues. Germline-derived CDR1 and CDR2 are ENHRY and SYGVKD. Here the CDR3 DNA reads TGTGCCATCAGTCCCGGGACTAGCGAGACCCAGTACTTC. Protein: CAISPGTSETQYF.

The V gene is TRBV27, the J gene TRBJ1-2, with D possibly being TRBD1 (5 bases). Germline CDR1 MNHEY, CDR2 SMNVEV (reference sequence). The CDR3 runs to 13 residues. V was cut by 5 bases and J by 3 bases, with 10 bases left in between. The CDR3 loop is CASSGASDYGYTF. The CDR3 DNA reads as TGTGCCAGCAGTGGGGCATCTGACTATGGCTACACCTTC.

CDR3 sequence (DNA): TGTGCCAGCAGTGCCACCCTCAGGACATCGGTAGGCTACACCTTC. Encoded protein: CASSATLRTSVGYTF. The J gene is TRBJ1-2, the V gene TRBV27; D is possibly TRBD1 (5 bases). The CDR3 is 15 residues long. Germline V gives CDR1 MNHEY, CDR2 SMNVEV (reference sequence). Trimming removed 5 bases from V and 8 bases from J, with 21 bases in between.

The chain links TRBV7-2 to TRBJ1-2; D ambiguous. CDR3 size: 15 residues. Deletions cut 0 bases from V and 2 bases from J, with 10 bases between. Looked up from germline, CDR1 is SGHTA and CDR2 is FQGNSA. The CDR3 reads CASSLAYRGNYGYTF. The CDR3 DNA reads as TGTGCCAGCAGCTTAGCCTATAGAGGGAACTATGGCTACACCTTC.

CDR3 sequence: CASTPTGTGGNQPQHF. CDR3 nucleotide sequence: TGCGCCAGCACCCCAACCGGGACAGGGGGCAATCAGCCCCAGCATTTT. The rearrangement links TRBV4-1 to TRBJ1-5; 10 positions match TRBD1. This CDR3 is built from 16 residues. Trimming at V came to 7 bases and at J to 2 bases, leaving 8 bases not matched to a gene. CDR1 and CDR2 from the germline V gene are MGHRA and YSYEKL.

V is TRBV10-3 and J is TRBJ2-3; possible D gene TRBD1, 5 bases. V was trimmed by 2 bases and J by 2 bases, leaving 11 bases between them. The germline V gene encodes CDR1 ENHRY and CDR2 SYGVKD. This CDR3 is 15 amino acids long. CDR3 sequence reads: CAISETGQATDTQYF. CDR3 coding DNA: TGTGCCATCAGTGAGACCGGACAAGCCACAGATACGCAGTATTTT.

This rearrangement joins TRBV30 to TRBJ1-6; TRBD1 agrees at 9 bases. Germline V gives CDR1 GTSNPN, CDR2 SVGIG (reference sequence). The CDR3 spans 18 residues. Trimming cost V 2 bases and J 6 bases; bases outside gene matches: 14. As DNA, the CDR3 is TGTGCCTGGAGTTTGACAGGGGGTAATTCCGTTCGTAATTCACCCCTCCACTTT. Residues: CAWSLTGGNSVRNSPLHF.

This chain links TRBV7-8 with TRBJ2-7, with 11 bases fitting TRBD1. V gave up 3 bases and J gave up 9 bases; unmatched junction bases: 10. The CDR3 is 15 amino acids. Germline V gene sequence: CDR1 SGHVS, CDR2 FQNEAQ. For the CDR3, the DNA is TGTGCCAGCAGCTTTATGGGACAGGGGGTAGTCGGGCAGTACTTC. Its translation: CASSFMGQGVVGQYF. Drawing the rest from reference TRBV7-8 and TRBJ2-7, the complete variable domain is GAGVSQSPRYKVAKRGQDVALRCDPISGHVSLFWYQQALGQGPEFLTYFQNEAQLDKSGLPSDRFFAERPEGSVSTLKIQRTQQEDSAVYLCASSFMGQGVVGQYFGPGTRLTVT.

The V call is TRBV6-5, the J call TRBJ2-7; 8 bases are a match to TRBD2. Germline assignment: CDR1 MNHEY and CDR2 SVGAGI. This CDR3 contains 15 residues. After removal of 7 bases from V and 0 bases from J, the junction contained 8 bases not matched to a gene. The CDR3 bases are TGTGCCAGCAACGGGGGGGGGCCCAGCTCCTACGAGCAGTACGTC. Its translation is CASNGGGPSSYEQYV.